This T cell receptor (beta chain) stems from a study of T cells in Graves' hyperthyroidism and ophthalmopathy (dated by TCRdb to about 2019). At the level of the whole study: Peripheral blood was sampled at the time of initial diagnosis, prior to any treatment. In several Graves' hyperthyroidism patients, the study also compared T-cell repertoires from thyroid tissue with T-cell repertoires from blood. For training and testing, the roughly 100 patients in the discovery cohort were randomly divided in a 7:3 ratio. After sampling, hyperthyroidism patients received methimazole starting at 30 mg daily, and ophthalmopathy patients received high-dose intravenous methylprednisolone. The paper reports TCR Vbeta CDR3 sequencing of approximately 140 peripheral blood samples: approximately 41 ophthalmopathy, roughly 74 hyperthyroidism and around 17 progressor patients. TCR V-J signatures able to tell the groups apart were searched for in a discovery cohort of approximately 95 patients, of whom more than 40 had Graves' ophthalmopathy and 55 to 60 had stable Graves' hyperthyroidism. Prospective prediction of ophthalmopathy was tested in an independent validation cohort of 18 to 20 hyperthyroidism patients and 17 patients who later progressed to ophthalmopathy. Broader findings and caveats from the paper: A model built on a 13 V-J signature distinguished ophthalmopathy from stable hyperthyroidism, reaching about 88% sensitivity and 81% to 83% specificity in cross-validation and 80%/75% in testing. In validation, the model predicted progression to ophthalmopathy with 55% to 71% sensitivity and around 72% specificity, a median of 6.5 months before onset. Sample size was not statistically predetermined, and blinding of investigators to group allocation was not performed. Most expanded thyroid clonotypes (frequency above 0.001) were also detected in blood, suggesting blood repertoires may reflect thyroid immune responses.

Hyperthyroidism patients were newly diagnosed, had a disease duration of under 2 months, and were aged 18 to 65 years. The study excluded patients with uncontrolled infections, other autoimmune diseases, pregnancy or lactation. Clinical symptoms, serum thyroxine and TRAb, thyroid ultrasound, and orbital computed tomography formed the basis for the diagnoses. Blood from progressor patients was drawn when they were first diagnosed with hyperthyroidism, before any ophthalmopathy symptoms appeared. Ficoll-Paque density gradient centrifugation was used to isolate PBMCs from about 9 ml of fresh peripheral blood. Progressor patients were first diagnosed with Graves' hyperthyroidism and then developed ophthalmopathy during follow-up. Total RNA was extracted with Trizol reagent, and quality was checked on an Agilent 2100 Bioanalyzer. Amplification of TCR beta CDR3 regions was carried out from RNA transcripts. The TCR CDR3 was subjected to a first round of RT-PCR using the HTBI primer set and the Qiagen OneStep RT-PCR kit. Libraries were constructed in a second round of multiplex PCR, after which size selection and purification were carried out. Libraries were sequenced paired-end with 100 bp reads on an Illumina HiSeq2000. The authors' pipeline ran thus. Raw data were processed with SOAPnuke, discarding reads with adapters, uncalled bases, mean Phred below 15, or no exact constant-primer or identifier match. COPE v1.2.5 was used to merge the high-quality paired reads, and each unique nucleotide sequence was defined as a clonotype. Clonotypes were aligned to IMGT TRBV, TRBD and TRBJ reference segments using MiTCR v1.1. Only V-J combinations with frequency above 0.0001, covering about 99% of repertoires, were analysed. A TCS score was defined as the ratio between F50 (clonal expansion) and ExV (chaos), using BLOSUM62-based TCRdist between CDR3 peptides within each V-J. Welch's t-statistics and random forest reduced around 520 V-J features to 13, which were used in a naive Bayes classifier (R e1071). TCRdb handled the public reads itself, with Q25 trimming in fastp and clone calling in MiXCR, and kept productive beta chains. Each CDR3 protein appears once, grouped with its most common genes and DNA. The V and J calls, along with clone size, are taken from TCRdb and not from the paper's own processing. Counted in this sample were some 600,000 distinct CDR3 sequences; approximately 15% of them appeared once. The ten largest clones add up to 4.5% to 6% of the sample.

Many counts were recorded for this clonotype. It lacks a known antigen. The record has no base qualities; no much larger clone is one base away. Relative to germline, V is 2 bases shorter and J is 8 bases shorter, with 9 bases between their ends. CDR1 and CDR2 were assigned from the germline V gene as MNHEY and SVGAGI. Inclusive of the bounding cysteine and phenylalanine, the CDR3 is 13 residues long. The retained sequence is limited to the CDR3, 39 bases, with the frame set at the first base. Material for sequencing was blood. The clonotype comes from a woman aged 25 to 45 with Graves' hyperthyroidism that later progressed to Graves' ophthalmopathy. This chain joins TRBV6-5 to TRBJ2-2, with no reliable assignment of the D segment. The nucleotide sequence is given as TGTGCCAGCAGTTACCTCATGGGGGGGGAGCTGTTTTTT. Its translation is CASSYLMGGELFF.